This T cell receptor beta chain was identified in a study of regulatory T cells in long-lasting Graves disease. General observations from the study: Sample size was small, which may have lowered accuracy. TCR diversity was lower in persistent Graves' patients (versus newly diagnosed ones).

Trimming removed 2 bases from V and 8 bases from J; junction bases left unmatched: 5. The CDR3 spans 14 residues. Germline CDR1 is SGHVS and CDR2 is FQNEAQ. Ten or more counts support this clonotype. Its antigen is as yet unknown. HTBI primers from iRepertoire and Arm-PCR of CDR3 regions yielded the TCR beta libraries. From the multiplex PCR reads, TCRdb called clonotypes with MiXCR, one entry per CDR3 protein. The repertoire includes 600,000 to 850,000 distinct CDR3 sequences, about 32% of them detected once, and roughly 41% sits in the top ten. As to time point: persistent/refractory GD, antithyroid drugs over 5 years with positive TRAb. The TCR library was prepared using RNA isolated from PBMCs.

The receptor's source is a female donor with Graves disease. The sample was peripheral blood mononuclear cells (PBMCs), taken when the disease was refractory, from a patient treated with antithyroid drugs. The chain recombines TRBV7-8 with TRBJ1-4, with TRBD1 matching over 7 bases. The CDR3 DNA reads as TGTGCCAGCAGCTTAACAGGGGTTGGAGAAAAACTGTTTTTT. Translated, it gives CASSLTGVGEKLFF.